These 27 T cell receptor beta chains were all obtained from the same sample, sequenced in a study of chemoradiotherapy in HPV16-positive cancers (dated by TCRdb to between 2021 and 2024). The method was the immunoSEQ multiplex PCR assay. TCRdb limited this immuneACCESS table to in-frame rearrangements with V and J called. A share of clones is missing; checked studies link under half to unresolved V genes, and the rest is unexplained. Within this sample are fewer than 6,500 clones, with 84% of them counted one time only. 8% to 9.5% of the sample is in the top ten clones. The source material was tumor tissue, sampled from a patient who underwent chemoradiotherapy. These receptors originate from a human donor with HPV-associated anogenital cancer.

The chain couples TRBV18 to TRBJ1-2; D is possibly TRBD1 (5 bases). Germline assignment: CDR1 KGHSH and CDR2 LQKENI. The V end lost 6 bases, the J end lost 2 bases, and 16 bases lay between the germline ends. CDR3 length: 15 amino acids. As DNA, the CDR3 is TGTGCCAGCTCCCCCCGGGTGCAGGGAAACTATGGCTACACCTTC. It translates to CASSPRVQGNYGYTF.

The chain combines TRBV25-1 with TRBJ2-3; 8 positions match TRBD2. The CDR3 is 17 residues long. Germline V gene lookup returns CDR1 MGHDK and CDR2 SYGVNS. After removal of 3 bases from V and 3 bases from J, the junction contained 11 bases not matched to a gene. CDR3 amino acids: CASSDDPRGGRTDTQYF. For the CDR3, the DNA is TGTGCCAGCAGTGATGACCCCCGGGGGGGTAGGACAGATACGCAGTATTTT. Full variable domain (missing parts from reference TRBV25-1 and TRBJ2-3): EADIYQTPRYLVIGTGKKITLECSQTMGHDKMYWYQQDPGMELHLIHYSYGVNSTEKGDLSSESTVSRIRTEHFPLTLESARPSHTSQYLCASSDDPRGGRTDTQYFGPGTRLTVL.

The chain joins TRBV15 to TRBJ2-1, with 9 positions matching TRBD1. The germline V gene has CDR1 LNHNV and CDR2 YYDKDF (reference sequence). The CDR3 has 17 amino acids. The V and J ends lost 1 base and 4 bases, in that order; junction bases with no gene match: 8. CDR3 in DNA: TGTGCCACCAGCAGAGGGGGACAGGGTAGATCATACAATGAGCAGTTCTTC. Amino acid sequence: CATSRGGQGRSYNEQFF.

CDR3 bases: TGTGCCAGCAGCTTAGAGAAGGCAGGCAAAAACATTCAGTACTTC. It translates to CASSLEKAGKNIQYF. The gene calls are TRBV7-2 and TRBJ2-4; D remains unclear. Per germline, CDR1 SGHTA and CDR2 FQGNSA. V was trimmed by 1 base and J by 3 bases, leaving 10 bases between them. CDR3 length: 15 amino acids.

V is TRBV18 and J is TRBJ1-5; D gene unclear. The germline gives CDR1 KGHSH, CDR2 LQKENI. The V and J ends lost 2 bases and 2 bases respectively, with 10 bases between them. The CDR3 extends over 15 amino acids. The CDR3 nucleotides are TGTGCCAGCTCACCAACGGTTGGGGGCAATCAGCCCCAGCATTTT. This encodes CASSPTVGGNQPQHF. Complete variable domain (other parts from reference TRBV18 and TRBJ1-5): NAGVMQNPRHLVRRRGQEARLRCSPMKGHSHVYWYRQLPEEGLKFMVYLQKENIIDESGMPKERFSAEFPKEGPSILRIQQVVRGDSAAYFCASSPTVGGNQPQHFGDGTRLSIL.

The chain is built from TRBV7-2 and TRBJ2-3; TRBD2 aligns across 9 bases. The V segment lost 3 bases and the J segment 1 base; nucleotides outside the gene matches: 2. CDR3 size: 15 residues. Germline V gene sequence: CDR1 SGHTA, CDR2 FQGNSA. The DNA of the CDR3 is TGTGCCAGCAGCTTCCGCGGGGGGGGCACAGATACGCAGTATTTT. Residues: CASSFRGGGTDTQYF.

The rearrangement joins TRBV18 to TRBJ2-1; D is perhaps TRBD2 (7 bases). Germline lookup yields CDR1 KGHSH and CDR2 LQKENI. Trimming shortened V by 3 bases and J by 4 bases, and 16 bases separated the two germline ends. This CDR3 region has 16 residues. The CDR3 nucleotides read TGTGCCAGCTCACCTCACACTAGGGGGGGTTACAATGAGCAGTTCTTC. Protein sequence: CASSPHTRGGYNEQFF.

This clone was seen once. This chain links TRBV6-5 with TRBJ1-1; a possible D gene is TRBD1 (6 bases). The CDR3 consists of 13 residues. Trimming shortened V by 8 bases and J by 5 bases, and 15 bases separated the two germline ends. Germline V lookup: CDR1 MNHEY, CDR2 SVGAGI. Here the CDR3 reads CASANSRGTEAFF. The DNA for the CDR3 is TGTGCCAGCGCCAACTCAAGGGGGACTGAAGCTTTCTTT.

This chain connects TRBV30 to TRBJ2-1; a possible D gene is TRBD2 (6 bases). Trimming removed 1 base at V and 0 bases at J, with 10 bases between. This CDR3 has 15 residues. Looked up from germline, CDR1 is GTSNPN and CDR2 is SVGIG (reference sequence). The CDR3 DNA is TGTGCCTGGAGTGGGGGACTCAGCTCCTACAATGAGCAGTTCTTC. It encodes CAWSGGLSSYNEQFF.

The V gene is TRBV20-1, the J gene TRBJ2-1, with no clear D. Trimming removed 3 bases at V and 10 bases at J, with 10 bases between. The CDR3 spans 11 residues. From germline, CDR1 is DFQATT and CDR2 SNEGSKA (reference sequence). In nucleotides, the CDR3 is TGCAGTGCTAGTACCCGTTTGGAGCAGTTCTTC. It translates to CSASTRLEQFF.

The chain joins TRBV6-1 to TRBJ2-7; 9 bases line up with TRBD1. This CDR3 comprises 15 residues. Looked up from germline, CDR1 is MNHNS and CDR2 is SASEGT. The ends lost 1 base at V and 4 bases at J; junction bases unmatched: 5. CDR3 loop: CASSEGGTGSYEQYF. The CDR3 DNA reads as TGTGCCAGCAGTGAAGGCGGGACAGGGTCATACGAGCAGTACTTC.

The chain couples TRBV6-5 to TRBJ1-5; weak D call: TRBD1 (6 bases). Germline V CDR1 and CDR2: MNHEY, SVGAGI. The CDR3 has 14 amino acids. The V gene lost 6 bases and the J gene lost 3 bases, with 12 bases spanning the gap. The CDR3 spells CASSLTGFNQPQHF. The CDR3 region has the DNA TGTGCCAGCAGCTTGACAGGCTTCAATCAGCCCCAGCATTTT.

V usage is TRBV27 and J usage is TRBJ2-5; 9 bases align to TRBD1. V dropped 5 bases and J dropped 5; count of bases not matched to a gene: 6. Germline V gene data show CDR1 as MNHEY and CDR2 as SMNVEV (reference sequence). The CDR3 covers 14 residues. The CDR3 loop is CASSPYRGPETQYF. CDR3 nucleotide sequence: TGTGCCAGCAGTCCGTACAGGGGGCCGGAGACCCAGTACTTC.

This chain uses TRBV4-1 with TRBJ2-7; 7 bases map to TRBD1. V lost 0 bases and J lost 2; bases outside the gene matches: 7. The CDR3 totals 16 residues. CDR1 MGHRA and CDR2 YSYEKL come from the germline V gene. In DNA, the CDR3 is TGCGCCAGCAGCCAAGACTTTCCGGGACAGACCTACGAGCAGTACTTC. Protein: CASSQDFPGQTYEQYF.

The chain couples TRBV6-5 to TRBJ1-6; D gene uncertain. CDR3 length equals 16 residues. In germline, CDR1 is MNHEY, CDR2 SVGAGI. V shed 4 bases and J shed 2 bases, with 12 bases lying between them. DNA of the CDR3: TGTGCCAGCAGTTCAAGGGAAGCAACCTATAATTCACCCCTCCACTTT. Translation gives CASSSREATYNSPLHF.

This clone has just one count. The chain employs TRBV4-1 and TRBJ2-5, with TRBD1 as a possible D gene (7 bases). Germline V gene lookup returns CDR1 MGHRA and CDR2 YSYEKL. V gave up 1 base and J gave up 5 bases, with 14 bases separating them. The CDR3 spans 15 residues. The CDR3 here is CASSQGSRGAETQYF. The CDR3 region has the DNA TGCGCCAGCAGCCAAGGTAGCAGGGGGGCGGAGACCCAGTACTTC.

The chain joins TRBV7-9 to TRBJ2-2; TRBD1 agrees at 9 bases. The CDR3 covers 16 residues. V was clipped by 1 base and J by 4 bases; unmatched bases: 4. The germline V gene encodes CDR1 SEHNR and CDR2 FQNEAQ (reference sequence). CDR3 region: CASSLGGTGPTGELFF. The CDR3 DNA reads TGTGCCAGCAGCTTAGGGGGGACAGGGCCCACCGGGGAGCTGTTTTTT.

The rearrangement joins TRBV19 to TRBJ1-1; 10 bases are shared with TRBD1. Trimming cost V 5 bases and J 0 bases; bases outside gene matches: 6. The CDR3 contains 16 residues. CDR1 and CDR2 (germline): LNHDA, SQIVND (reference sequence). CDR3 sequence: CASSRWTGGMNTEAFF. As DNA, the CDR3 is TGTGCCAGTAGTCGGTGGACAGGGGGGATGAACACTGAAGCTTTCTTT.

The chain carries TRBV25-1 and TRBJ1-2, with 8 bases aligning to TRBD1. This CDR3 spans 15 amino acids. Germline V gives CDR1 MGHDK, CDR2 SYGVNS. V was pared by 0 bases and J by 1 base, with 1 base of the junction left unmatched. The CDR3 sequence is CASSEYGQGNYGYTF. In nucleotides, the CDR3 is TGTGCCAGCAGTGAATATGGACAGGGTAACTATGGCTACACCTTC.

CDR3 nucleotide sequence: TGTGCCAGCAGCCCTCATCAACCACAGGGGTTGGGTACTGAAGCTTTCTTT. Its translation is CASSPHQPQGLGTEAFF. This chain uses TRBV28 with TRBJ1-1; 7 positions agree with TRBD1. The germline CDR1 and CDR2 sequences are MDHEN and SYDVKM. V was clipped by 6 bases and J by 5 bases; unmatched bases: 18. CDR3 size: 17 residues.

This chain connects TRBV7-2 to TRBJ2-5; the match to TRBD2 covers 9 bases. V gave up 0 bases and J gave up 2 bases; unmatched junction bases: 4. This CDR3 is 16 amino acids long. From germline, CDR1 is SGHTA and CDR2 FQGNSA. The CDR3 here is CASSLARAGGQETQYF. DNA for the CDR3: TGTGCCAGCAGCTTAGCGAGAGCGGGGGGACAAGAGACCCAGTACTTC.

The CDR3 loop is CAKFSQGTNNSPLHF. The CDR3 DNA follows: TGCGCCAAATTTTCACAGGGGACGAATAATTCACCCCTCCACTTT. This chain links TRBV10-1 with TRBJ1-6, with 7 bases lining up with TRBD1. The V gene end was trimmed by 10 bases and the J gene end by 5 bases; junction bases not matched to a gene: 11. CDR3 size: 15 residues. Germline lookup yields CDR1 WNHNN and CDR2 SYGVQD (reference sequence).

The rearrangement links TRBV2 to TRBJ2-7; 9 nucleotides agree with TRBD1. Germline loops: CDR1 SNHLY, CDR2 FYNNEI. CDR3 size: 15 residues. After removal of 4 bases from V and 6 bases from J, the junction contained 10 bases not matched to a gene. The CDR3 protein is CASSGSGQGLAEQYF. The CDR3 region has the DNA TGTGCCAGCAGTGGATCGGGACAGGGACTCGCCGAGCAGTACTTC.

The CDR3, as DNA: TGCGCCAGCAGCCTCTTTCGGGCCTTAGGAGTGGATTCACCCCTCCACTTT. This translates into CASSLFRALGVDSPLHF. The chain joins TRBV5-1 to TRBJ1-6; D unresolved. This CDR3 spans 17 amino acids. V was cut by 4 bases and J by 8 bases, with 22 bases left in between. The germline V gene encodes CDR1 SGHRS and CDR2 YFSETQ.

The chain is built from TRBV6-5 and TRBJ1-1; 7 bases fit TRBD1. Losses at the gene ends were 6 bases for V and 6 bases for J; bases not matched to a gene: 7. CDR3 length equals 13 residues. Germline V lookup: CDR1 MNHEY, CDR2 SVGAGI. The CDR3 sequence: CASSQGGLSEAFF. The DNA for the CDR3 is TGTGCCAGCAGCCAGGGGGGGTTGTCTGAAGCTTTCTTT.

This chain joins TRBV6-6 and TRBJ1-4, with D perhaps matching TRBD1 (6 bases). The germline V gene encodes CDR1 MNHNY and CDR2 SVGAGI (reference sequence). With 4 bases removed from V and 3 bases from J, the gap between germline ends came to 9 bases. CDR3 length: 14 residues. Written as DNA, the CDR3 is TGTGCCAGCAGTTTCCGGACAGCTAATGAAAAACTGTTTTTT. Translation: CASSFRTANEKLFF.

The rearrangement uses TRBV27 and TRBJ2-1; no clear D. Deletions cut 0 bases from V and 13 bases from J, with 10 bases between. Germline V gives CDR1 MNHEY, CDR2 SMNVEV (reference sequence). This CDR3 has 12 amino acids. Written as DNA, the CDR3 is TGTGCCAGCAGTTTATCGCTGGGAAGACAGTTCTTC. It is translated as CASSLSLGRQFF.